Sequencing of this T cell receptor beta chain was carried out in a study of T cells after yellow fever vaccination. For TCR, cDNA came from 5'RACE template switching, which added a universal primer site and UMIs. Each CDR3 protein gets one entry after TCRdb re-called the 5' RACE reads with MiXCR. The sample includes 550,000 or so distinct CDR3 sequences, 15% to 20% of them seen just once. General observations from the study: Re-detected after boosting: most primary clones, almost 98% of CD4 and roughly 88% of CD8. Only a small proportion of the clonotypes turned up in both the CD4 and the CD8 compartments, likely arising from convergent recombination. FACS-sorted repertoires might harbor abundant contaminating clonotypes from the bulk population.

In this sample, this clonotype turned up a few times. Its matching antigen is unknown. Trimming pared 7 bases from V and 3 bases from J, leaving 16 bases between. Germline V gives CDR1 MNHEY, CDR2 SMNVEV (reference sequence). The CDR3 spans 15 residues. The V and J genes are TRBV27 and TRBJ1-5, with D tentatively TRBD1 (5 bases). The sequences come from PBMCs, collected 15 days after the yellow fever booster vaccination. This TCR came from a man younger than 45 who received the YFV17D yellow fever vaccine. The CDR3 DNA reads TGTGCCAGCAAGGGGAGTGAGACAGCCAATCAGCCCCAGCATTTT. This translates into CASKGSETANQPQHF.